This T cell receptor (beta chain) came from a study of cytomegalovirus exposure and HLA in healthy donors. Study-wide results and caveats: Per a later analysis, roughly 17,000 TCR beta sequences showed association with HLA alleles at 0.05 false discovery rate. Most TCR beta V segments were productive about 87% or about 30% of the time in an earlier analysis. Presence/absence analyses assumed roughly uniform sequencing depth across donors, which may not hold.

It was with 60 Vbeta and 13 Jbeta primers that the PCR ran. Libraries were prepared by immunoSEQ multiplex PCR; TCRdb keeps only in-frame clonotypes and omits some of them. This table has approximately 220,000 clones, roughly 80% appearing once. V lost 5 bases, J lost 1 base, and 4 bases stayed unmatched. Germline CDR1 and CDR2: MNHEY and SMNVEV (reference sequence). This CDR3 region has 15 residues. About this clone: Its matching antigen is unknown.

The sequence was obtained from a man in his forties in good health and CMV-seropositive. Sequenced sample: PBMCs. The rearrangement uses TRBV27 and TRBJ1-5; 8 bases map to TRBD1. CDR3 in amino acids: CASSTGTGSNQPQHF. The CDR3 region has the DNA TGTGCCAGCAGTACCGGGACAGGAAGCAATCAGCCCCAGCATTTT.